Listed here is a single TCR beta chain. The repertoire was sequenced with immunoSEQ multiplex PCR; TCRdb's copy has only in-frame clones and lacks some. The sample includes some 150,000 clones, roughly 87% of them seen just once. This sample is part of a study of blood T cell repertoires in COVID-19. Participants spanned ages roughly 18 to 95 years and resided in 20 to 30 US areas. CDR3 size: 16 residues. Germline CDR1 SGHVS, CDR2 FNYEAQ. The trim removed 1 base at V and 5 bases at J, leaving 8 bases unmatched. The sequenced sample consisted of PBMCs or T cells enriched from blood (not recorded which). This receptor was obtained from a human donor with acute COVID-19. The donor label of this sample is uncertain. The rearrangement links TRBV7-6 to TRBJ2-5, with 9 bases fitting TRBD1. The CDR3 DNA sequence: TGTGCCAGCAGCTTAGGCGGGACAGGGTTTTTGGAGACCCAGTACTTC. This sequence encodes CASSLGGTGFLETQYF.